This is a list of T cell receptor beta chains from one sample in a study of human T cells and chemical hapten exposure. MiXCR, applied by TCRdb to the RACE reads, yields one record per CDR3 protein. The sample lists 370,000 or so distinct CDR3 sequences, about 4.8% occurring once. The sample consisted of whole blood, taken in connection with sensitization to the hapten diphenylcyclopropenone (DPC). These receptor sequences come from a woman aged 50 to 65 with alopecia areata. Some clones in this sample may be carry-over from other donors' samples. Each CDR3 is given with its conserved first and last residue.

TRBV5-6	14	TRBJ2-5	CASSPPGRQETQYF
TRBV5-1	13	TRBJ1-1	CASSPDRGASAFF
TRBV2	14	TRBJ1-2	CASSLDRGIYGYTF
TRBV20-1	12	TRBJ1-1	CSARRGSTEAFF
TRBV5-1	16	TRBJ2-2	CASSSSGQGNTGELFF
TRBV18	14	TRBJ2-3	CASSPRKELDTQYF
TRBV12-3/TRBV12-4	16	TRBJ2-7	CASSLGHRGRFGEQYF
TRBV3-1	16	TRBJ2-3	CASSPSGWGGTDTQYF
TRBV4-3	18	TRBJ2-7	CASSPSQLTSSWGYEQYF
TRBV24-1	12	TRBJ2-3	CATSANGGTQYF
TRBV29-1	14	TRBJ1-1	CSAVGAGRNTEAFF
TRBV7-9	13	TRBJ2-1	CASIRGAEDEQFF
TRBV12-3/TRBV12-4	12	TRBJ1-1	CASSPGTNKAFF
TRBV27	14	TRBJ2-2	CASPGGPNTGELFF
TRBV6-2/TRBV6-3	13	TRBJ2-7	CASIRSGEYEQYF
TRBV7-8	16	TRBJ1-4	CASSLGQGVTNEKLFF
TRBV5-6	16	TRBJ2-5	CASSSSGTSGKYFQYF
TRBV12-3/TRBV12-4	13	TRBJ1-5	CASSPGPYQPQHF
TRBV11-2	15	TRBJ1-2	CASSLDQGANYGYTF
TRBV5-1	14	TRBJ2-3	CASSRTGRTDTQYF
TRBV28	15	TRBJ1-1	CASSFSGAGNTEAFF
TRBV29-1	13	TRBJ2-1	CSVPSGGAPEQFF
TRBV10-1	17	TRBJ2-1	CASSEWTGLAGDNEQFF
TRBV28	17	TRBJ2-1	CASSLKTVAVTYNEQFF
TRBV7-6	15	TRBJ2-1	CASSSSIGLFNEQFF
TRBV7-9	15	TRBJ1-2	CASSLYRGGIFGYTF
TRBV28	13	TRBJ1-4	CASTPWPGEKLFF
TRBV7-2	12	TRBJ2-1	CASSALANEQFF
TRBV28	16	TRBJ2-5	CASSRAGVARSETQYF
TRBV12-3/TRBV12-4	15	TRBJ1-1	CASSAIRDREAEAFF
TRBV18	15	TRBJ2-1	CASSLSGKSYNEQFF
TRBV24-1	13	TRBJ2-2	CATSDLGAGELFF
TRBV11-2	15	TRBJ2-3	CASRSSGRGADTQYF
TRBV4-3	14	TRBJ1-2	CASSQARDSYGYTF
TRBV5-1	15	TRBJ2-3	CASSLGGLAWDTQYF
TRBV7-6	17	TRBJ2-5	CASSTKDRVSYGETQYF
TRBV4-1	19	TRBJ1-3	CASSHPLIARKSSGNTIYF
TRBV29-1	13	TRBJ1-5	CSALEGINQPQHF
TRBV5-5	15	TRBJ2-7	CASRQKSGAFYEQYF
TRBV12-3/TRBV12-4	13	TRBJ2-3	CASTLTSGNTQYF
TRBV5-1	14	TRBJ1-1	CASRYQQGGTEAFF